What follows are 23 T cell receptor beta chains derived from one specimen sequenced in a study of T-cell memory formation after mild COVID-19. One entry per CDR3 protein results from TCRdb running MiXCR on the 5' RACE reads. Of approximately 5,000 distinct CDR3 sequences listed, around 25% are singletons. The specimen sequenced was PBMCs or a T cell subset sorted from them (not recorded which). The receptor set was obtained from an adult who had mild COVID-19 (a few samples of this study predate the infection). Cell type and time point are not known.

In its sample, this clonotype ranks as medium-sized (0.01 to 0.1%). In DNA, the CDR3 is TGTGCCAGCAGTGTTTGGCAGGCGGGGACTGAAGCTTTCTTT. Translating it yields CASSVWQAGTEAFF. This chain connects TRBV6-1 to TRBJ1-1, with no clear D. Between the trimmed V and J ends, which lost 4 bases and 5 bases, there was a span of 14 bases. The CDR3 spans 14 residues. Per the germline V gene, CDR1 is MNHNS and CDR2 is SASEGT.

By share, this clonotype ranks as medium-sized (0.01 to 0.1%). The chain combines TRBV5-1 with TRBJ2-2, with D hard to call. V was shortened by 2 bases and J by 2 bases, with 4 bases between the two germline ends. The CDR3 is 13 amino acids. The germline CDR1 and CDR2 sequences are SGHRS and YFSETQ. The CDR3 DNA is TGCGCCAGCAGCTTCGGAAACACCGGGGAGCTGTTTTTT. Its protein product is CASSFGNTGELFF.

By sample share, this clonotype is medium-sized. The chain joins TRBV29-1 to TRBJ1-3; a possible D gene is TRBD1 (6 bases). Germline CDR1 SQVTM, CDR2 ANQGSEA. V dropped 6 bases and J dropped 3 bases, with 12 bases sitting between them. The CDR3 contains 13 residues. CDR3 region: CSVRADSGNTIYF. In DNA form, the CDR3 reads TGCAGCGTCCGGGCGGACAGTGGAAACACCATATATTTT.

By share, this clonotype ranks as medium-sized. The J gene is TRBJ2-7, the V gene TRBV6-6, with D unresolved. Germline CDR1 reads MNHNY; CDR2 reads SVGAGI (reference sequence). There are 17 residues in the CDR3. Trimming took 8 bases from V and 0 from J, leaving 23 bases between them. The CDR3 here is CASHYTPGQMTSYEQYF. The CDR3 DNA follows: TGTGCCAGCCATTACACCCCCGGTCAGATGACCTCCTACGAGCAGTACTTC.

The rearrangement uses TRBV10-2 and TRBJ2-7; 15 bases are shared with TRBD2. The length of the CDR3 is 17 residues. Germline CDR1 and CDR2: WSHSY and SAAADI. V was clipped by 8 bases and J by 0 bases; unmatched bases: 8. The CDR3 here is CASEGLAGGLSSYEQYF. The CDR3 DNA is TGCGCCAGCGAAGGACTAGCGGGAGGGCTTAGCTCCTACGAGCAGTACTTC.

The V call is TRBV4-2, the J call TRBJ2-2; TRBD2 is a possible D gene (5 bases). V lost 4 bases and J lost 3, with 9 bases in between. This CDR3 has 14 amino acids. The germline V gene has CDR1 LGHNA and CDR2 YNFKEQ. The CDR3, as DNA: TGTGCCAGCAGCCCCGGACTCTACACCGGGGAGCTGTTTTTT. This codes for CASSPGLYTGELFF.

Judged by abundance, this clonotype is medium-sized. J is TRBJ2-2 and V is TRBV14, with TRBD1 matching over 7 bases. Germline V gene sequence: CDR1 SGHDN, CDR2 FVKESK. The CDR3 covers 17 residues. Germline trimming cut 2 bases from V and 1 base from J; bases unmatched to any gene: 7. The CDR3 loop reads CASSQFRGNLNTGELFF. In DNA, the CDR3 is TGTGCCAGCAGCCAATTCAGGGGGAACCTGAACACCGGGGAGCTGTTTTTT.

This clonotype is medium-sized (0.01 to 0.1%). The chain couples TRBV5-1 to TRBJ1-5; TRBD1 is a possible D gene (5 bases). CDR3 length: 13 amino acids. The germline gives CDR1 SGHRS, CDR2 YFSETQ. Trimming cost V 4 bases and J 7 bases, with 12 bases left between them. CDR3 region: CASSTYGGQPQHF. In DNA form, the CDR3 reads TGCGCCAGCAGCACGTACGGGGGACAGCCCCAGCATTTT.

By share of the sample, this clonotype is medium-sized. V is TRBV5-1 and J is TRBJ1-2; D gene unclear. The germline V and J ends were trimmed by 4 bases and 3 bases, with 19 bases remaining between them. Looked up from germline, CDR1 is SGHRS and CDR2 is YFSETQ. This CDR3 has 16 amino acids. The CDR3 DNA is TGCGCCAGCAGCAACTACTCTATGCCCCAACACTATGGCTACACCTTC. It is translated as CASSNYSMPQHYGYTF.

This clonotype is labeled as medium-sized (0.01 to 0.1%). The chain has TRBV6-1 and TRBJ2-7; 9 bases match TRBD1. J lost 0 bases, V lost 6 bases, and 3 bases had no gene match. The germline V gene has CDR1 MNHNS and CDR2 SASEGT. CDR3 length: 14 amino acids. The CDR3 DNA reads TGTGCCAGCAGAGACAGGGGGTCCTCCTACGAGCAGTACTTC. As protein: CASRDRGSSYEQYF.

The chain has TRBV9 and TRBJ2-5; D perhaps matches TRBD2 (5 bases). The CDR3 runs 15 residues. V was trimmed by 0 bases and J by 4 bases, leaving 13 bases between them. The germline V gene encodes CDR1 SGDLS and CDR2 YYNGEE. The CDR3: CASSVAPGSIETQYF. The CDR3 DNA follows: TGTGCCAGCAGCGTAGCTCCGGGGAGCATAGAGACCCAGTACTTC.

By share, this clonotype counts as medium-sized (0.01 to 0.1%). This chain uses TRBV28 with TRBJ2-3, with D maybe TRBD1 (6 bases). The CDR3 is 14 amino acids. The germline gives CDR1 MDHEN, CDR2 SYDVKM. The V gene lost 2 bases and the J gene lost 4 bases, with 10 bases spanning the gap. CDR3 DNA: TGTGCCAGCAGTTTAATTCAGGGGCCAGATACGCAGTATTTT. The encoded protein is CASSLIQGPDTQYF.

By proportion, this clonotype is medium-sized (0.01 to 0.1%). CDR3 sequence: CASSLTHQVTSYEQYF. The CDR3 DNA is TGCGCCAGCAGCTTGACCCATCAAGTAACCTCATACGAGCAGTACTTC. V usage is TRBV5-1 and J usage is TRBJ2-7; D gene ambiguous. This CDR3 has 16 residues. V was trimmed by 1 base and J by 4 bases, leaving 18 bases between them. Per germline, CDR1 SGHRS and CDR2 YFSETQ.

By sample fraction, this clonotype is medium-sized (0.01 to 0.1%). This rearrangement joins TRBV7-9 to TRBJ2-3; unclear D gene. The ends were cut back, 1 base at V and 1 base at J, with 9 bases in the middle. Germline loops: CDR1 SEHNR, CDR2 FQNEAQ (reference sequence). The CDR3 is made up of 15 amino acids. For the CDR3, the DNA is TGTGCCAGCAGCTTAGGTACCAGAGGCACAGATACGCAGTATTTT. As protein: CASSLGTRGTDTQYF.

The chain employs TRBV12-3 or TRBV12-4 and TRBJ2-3, with unresolved D. Trimming shortened V by 3 bases and J by 6 bases, and 4 bases separated the two germline ends. The CDR3 runs 11 residues. The CDR3 region is CASSFRDTQYF. Here the CDR3 DNA reads TGTGCCAGCAGTTTCCGGGATACGCAGTATTTT.

This clonotype ranks as medium-sized (0.01 to 0.1%). DNA for the CDR3: TGTGCCAGCAGCGTAGGGAGCAGCAATCAGCCCCAGCATTTT. This gives the protein CASSVGSSNQPQHF. The V gene is TRBV9, the J gene TRBJ1-5, with unresolved D. The CDR3 spans 14 residues. Trimming removed 0 bases from V and 1 base from J, with 5 bases in between. The germline CDR1 and CDR2 sequences are SGDLS and YYNGEE.

Judged by abundance, this clonotype is medium-sized. The chain is built from TRBV4-3 and TRBJ2-2, with 11 positions matching TRBD2. V shed 0 bases and J 6 bases; nucleotides not matched to a gene: 12. CDR1 and CDR2 from the germline V gene are LGHNA and YSLEER. The CDR3 sequence is 19 residues long. The CDR3 here is CASSQDLGASGGPPGELFF. CDR3 DNA: TGCGCCAGCAGCCAAGATCTCGGGGCTAGCGGGGGGCCACCCGGGGAGCTGTTTTTT.

By its share, this clonotype is medium-sized (0.01 to 0.1%). The V gene is TRBV4-3, the J gene TRBJ2-1; D gene ambiguous. The CDR3 contains 15 residues. In germline, CDR1 is LGHNA, CDR2 YSLEER. Trimming took 1 base from V and 0 from J, leaving 7 bases between them. The CDR3 sequence: CASSQGTSSYNEQFF. The DNA of the CDR3 is TGCGCCAGCAGCCAAGGCACGAGCTCCTACAATGAGCAGTTCTTC.

In this sample, this clonotype is medium-sized. The chain uses TRBV7-8 and TRBJ2-3; 10 bases match TRBD2. Germline V gene lookup returns CDR1 SGHVS and CDR2 FQNEAQ. CDR3 length equals 15 residues. V was clipped by 5 bases and J by 1 base; unmatched bases: 3. CDR3 region: CASSAGTSGTDTQYF. CDR3 nucleotide sequence: TGTGCCAGCAGCGCCGGGACTAGCGGCACAGATACGCAGTATTTT.

This clonotype is termed medium-sized. The chain has TRBV15 and TRBJ1-2; TRBD1 is a possible D gene (6 bases). The germline V and J ends were trimmed by 8 bases and 2 bases, with 15 bases remaining between them. Germline loops: CDR1 LNHNV, CDR2 YYDKDF (reference sequence). The length of the CDR3 is 14 residues. The CDR3 DNA reads TGTGCCACCTCAGGGGACACGTTGAACTATGGCTACACCTTC. Translated, it gives CATSGDTLNYGYTF.

This clonotype rates as medium-sized. The chain employs TRBV5-1 and TRBJ2-5; TRBD1 aligns across 11 bases. The CDR3 extends over 16 amino acids. J was trimmed by 5 bases and V by 3 bases; bases with no gene match: 9. Germline CDR1 SGHRS, CDR2 YFSETQ. This CDR3 is CASSYFGQGAYETQYF. The CDR3 nucleotides read TGCGCCAGCAGCTATTTCGGACAGGGGGCATATGAGACCCAGTACTTC.

This clonotype was seen a few times. The chain combines TRBV20-1 with TRBJ2-3, with TRBD2 matching 9 bases. Unmatched junction bases numbered 9, after V lost 3 bases and J lost 8 bases. The CDR3 sequence is 14 residues long. Looked up from germline, CDR1 is DFQATT and CDR2 is SNEGSKA (reference sequence). The CDR3 coding sequence is TGCAGTGCTAGCATAGCGGGAGTAGTGAGTACGCAGTATTTT. Translation: CSASIAGVVSTQYF.

This clonotype is judged large. The CDR3 sequence is CAISRGQGTDTQYF. DNA for the CDR3: TGTGCCATCAGCAGGGGGCAAGGCACAGATACGCAGTATTTT. The chain uses TRBV10-3 and TRBJ2-3, with 8 bases that match TRBD1. V was clipped by 6 bases and J by 1 base; unmatched bases: 3. There are 14 residues in the CDR3. Germline CDR1 ENHRY, CDR2 SYGVKD.